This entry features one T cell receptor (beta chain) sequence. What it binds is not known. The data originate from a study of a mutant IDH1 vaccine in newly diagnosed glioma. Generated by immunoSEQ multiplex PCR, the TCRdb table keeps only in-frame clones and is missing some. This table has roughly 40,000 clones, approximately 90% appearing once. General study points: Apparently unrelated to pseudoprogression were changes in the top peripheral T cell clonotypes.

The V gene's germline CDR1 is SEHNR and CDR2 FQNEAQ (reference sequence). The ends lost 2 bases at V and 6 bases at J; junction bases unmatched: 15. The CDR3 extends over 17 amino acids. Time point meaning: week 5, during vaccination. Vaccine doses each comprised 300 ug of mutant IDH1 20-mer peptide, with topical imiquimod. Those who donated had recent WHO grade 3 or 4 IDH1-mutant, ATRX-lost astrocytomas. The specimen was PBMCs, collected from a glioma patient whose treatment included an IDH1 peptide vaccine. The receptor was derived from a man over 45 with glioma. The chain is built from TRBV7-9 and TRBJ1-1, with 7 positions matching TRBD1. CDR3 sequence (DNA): TGTGCCAGCAGCTTAAGTATAATCACAGGGGAGGGGCCTGAAGCTTTCTTT. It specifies CASSLSIITGEGPEAFF.